This T cell receptor (beta chain) appears in the sequencing data of a study of cytomegalovirus exposure and HLA in healthy donors. After removal of 2 bases from V and 3 bases from J, the junction contained 5 bases not matched to a gene. The CDR3 has 15 residues. Germline CDR1 and CDR2: ENHRY and SYGVKD. PCR amplification relied on 60 Vbeta primers (plus 13 Jbeta primers). The data were produced by immunoSEQ multiplex PCR, yet TCRdb's version contains in-frame clones alone and is incomplete. Of 80,000 to 130,000 clones in the sample, 84% were seen once. V usage is TRBV10-3 and J usage is TRBJ1-2; 8 bases are a match to TRBD1. The sequenced sample was PBMCs. The clonotype was recovered from a woman under 30 in good health and CMV-seronegative. CDR3 coding DNA: TGTGCCATCAGTGAGCCATGGGGACAGGACTATGGCTACACCTTC. Protein sequence: CAISEPWGQDYGYTF.